This T cell receptor (beta chain) appears in the sequencing data of a study of graft-versus-host responses after intestinal transplantation. General observations from the study: Early post-transplant falls in HvG clones accompanied the peak levels of circulating GvH clones.

With respect to this clone: Its cognate antigen is unknown.

Data came from immunoSEQ multiplex PCR; TCRdb stores just in-frame clones and leaves some out. The sample lists tens of thousands of clones; 90% were seen once. Here the sequenced sample was unstimulated CD8+ T cells sorted from spleen or lymph node cells, taken before intestinal transplant. The TCR comes from a human donor who received an intestinal transplant.

CDR3 DNA: TGTGCCAGCAGCCCGCGACAGGGGGCGAATGCGAACACTGAAGCTTTCTTT. As protein: CASSPRQGANANTEAFF. The chain uses TRBV7-6 and TRBJ1-1, with 10 positions matching TRBD1. The CDR3 totals 17 residues. The trim removed 5 bases at V and 1 base at J, leaving 10 bases unmatched. The germline V gene encodes CDR1 SGHVS and CDR2 FNYEAQ.